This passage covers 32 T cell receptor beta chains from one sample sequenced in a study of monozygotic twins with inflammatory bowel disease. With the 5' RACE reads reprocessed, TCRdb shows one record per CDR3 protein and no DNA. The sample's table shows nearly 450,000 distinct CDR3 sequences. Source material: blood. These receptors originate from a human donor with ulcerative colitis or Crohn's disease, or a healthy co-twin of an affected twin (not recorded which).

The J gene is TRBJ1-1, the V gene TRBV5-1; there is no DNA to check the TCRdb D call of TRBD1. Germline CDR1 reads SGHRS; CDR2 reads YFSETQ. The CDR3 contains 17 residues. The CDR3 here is CASSLEPHGSSRPEAFF.

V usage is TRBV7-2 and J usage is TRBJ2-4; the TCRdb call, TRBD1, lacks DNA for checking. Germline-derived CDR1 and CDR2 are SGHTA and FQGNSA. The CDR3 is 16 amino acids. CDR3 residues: CASSLALGGPQNIQYF.

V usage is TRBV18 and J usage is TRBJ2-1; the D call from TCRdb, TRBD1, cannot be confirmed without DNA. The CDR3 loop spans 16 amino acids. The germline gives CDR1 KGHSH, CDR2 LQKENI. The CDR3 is CASSPSRGQGWDEQFF.

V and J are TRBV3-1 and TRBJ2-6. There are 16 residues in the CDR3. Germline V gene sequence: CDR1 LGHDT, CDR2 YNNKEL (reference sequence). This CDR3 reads CASSQGRPSGANVLTF.

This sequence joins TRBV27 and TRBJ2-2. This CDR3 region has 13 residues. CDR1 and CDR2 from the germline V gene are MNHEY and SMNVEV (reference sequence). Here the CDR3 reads CASNRQATGELFF.

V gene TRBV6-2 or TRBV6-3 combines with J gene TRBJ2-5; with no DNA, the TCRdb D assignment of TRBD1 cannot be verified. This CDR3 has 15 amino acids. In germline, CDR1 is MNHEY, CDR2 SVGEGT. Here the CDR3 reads CASSGRDTAPETQYF.

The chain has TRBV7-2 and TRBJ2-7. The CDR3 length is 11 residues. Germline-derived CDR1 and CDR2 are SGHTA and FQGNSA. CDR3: CASSYHYEQYF. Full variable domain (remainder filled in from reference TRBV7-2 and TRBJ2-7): GAGVSQSPSNKVTEKGKDVELRCDPISGHTALYWYRQSLGQGLEFLIYFQGNSAPDKSGLPSDRFSAERTGGSVSTLTIQRTQQEDSAVYLCASSYHYEQYFGPGTRLTVT.

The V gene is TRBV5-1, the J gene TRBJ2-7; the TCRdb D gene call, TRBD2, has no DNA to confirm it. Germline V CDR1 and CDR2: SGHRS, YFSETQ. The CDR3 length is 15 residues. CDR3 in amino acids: CASRPLAGGPYEQYF.

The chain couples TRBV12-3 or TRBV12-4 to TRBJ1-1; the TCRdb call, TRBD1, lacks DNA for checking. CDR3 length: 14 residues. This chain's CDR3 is CASSLGTGITEAFF.

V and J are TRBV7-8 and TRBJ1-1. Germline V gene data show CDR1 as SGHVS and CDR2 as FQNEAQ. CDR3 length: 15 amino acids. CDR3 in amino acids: CASSLAIGQNTEAFF.

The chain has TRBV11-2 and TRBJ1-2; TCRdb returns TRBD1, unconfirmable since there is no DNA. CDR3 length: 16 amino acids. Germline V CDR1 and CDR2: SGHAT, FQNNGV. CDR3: CASSPQPGGAYYGYTF.

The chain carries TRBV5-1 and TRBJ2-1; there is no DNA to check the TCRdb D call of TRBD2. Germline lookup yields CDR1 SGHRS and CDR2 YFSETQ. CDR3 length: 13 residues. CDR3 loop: CASSGTPGLQQFF.

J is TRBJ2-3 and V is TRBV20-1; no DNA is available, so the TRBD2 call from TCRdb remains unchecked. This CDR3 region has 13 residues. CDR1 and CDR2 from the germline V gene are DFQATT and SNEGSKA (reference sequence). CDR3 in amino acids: CSASEPRRNTQYF.

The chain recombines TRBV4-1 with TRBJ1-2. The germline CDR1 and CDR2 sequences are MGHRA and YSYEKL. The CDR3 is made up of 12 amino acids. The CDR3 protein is CASSQNNYGYTF.

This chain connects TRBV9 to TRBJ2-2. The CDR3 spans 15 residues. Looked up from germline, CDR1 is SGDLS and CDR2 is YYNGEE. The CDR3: CASSFRPNQNGELFF.

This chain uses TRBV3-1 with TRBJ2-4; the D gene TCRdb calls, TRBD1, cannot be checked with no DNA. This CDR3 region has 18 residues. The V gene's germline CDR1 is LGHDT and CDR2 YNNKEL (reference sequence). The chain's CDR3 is CASSRGQGGFGAKNIQYF.

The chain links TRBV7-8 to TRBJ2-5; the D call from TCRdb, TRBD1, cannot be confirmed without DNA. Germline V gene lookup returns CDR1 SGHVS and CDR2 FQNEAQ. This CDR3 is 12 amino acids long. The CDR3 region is CASSRPSGTQYF.

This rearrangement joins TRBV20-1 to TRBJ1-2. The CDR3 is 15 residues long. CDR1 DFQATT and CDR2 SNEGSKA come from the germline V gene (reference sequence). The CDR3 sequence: CSATPPGLGPYGYTF.

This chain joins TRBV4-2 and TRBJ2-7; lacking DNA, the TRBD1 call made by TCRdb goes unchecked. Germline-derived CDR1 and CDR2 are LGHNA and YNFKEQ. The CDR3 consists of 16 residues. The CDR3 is CASSGPGTGSSYEQYF.

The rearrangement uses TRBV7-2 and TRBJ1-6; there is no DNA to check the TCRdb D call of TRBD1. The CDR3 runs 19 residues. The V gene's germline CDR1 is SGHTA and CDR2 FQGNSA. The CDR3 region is CASSLALLHTGAVNSPLHF.

The CDR3 sequence: CASSEFVSGNTIYF. The chain links TRBV25-1 to TRBJ1-3. Germline V gene lookup returns CDR1 MGHDK and CDR2 SYGVNS. The CDR3 is 14 amino acids.

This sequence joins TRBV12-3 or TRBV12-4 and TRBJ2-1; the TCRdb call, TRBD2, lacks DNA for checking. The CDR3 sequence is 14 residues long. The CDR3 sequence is CATKPGLDGYEQFF.

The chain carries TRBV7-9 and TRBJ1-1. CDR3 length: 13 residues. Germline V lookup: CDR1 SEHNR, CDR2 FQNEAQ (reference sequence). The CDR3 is CASSSTERVEAFF.

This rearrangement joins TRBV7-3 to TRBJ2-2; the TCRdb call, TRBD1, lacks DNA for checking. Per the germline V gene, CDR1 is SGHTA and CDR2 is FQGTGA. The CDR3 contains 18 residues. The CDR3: CASSLIRTGTGGGGELFF. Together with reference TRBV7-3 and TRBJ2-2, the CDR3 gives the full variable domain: GAGVSQTPSNKVTEKGKYVELRCDPISGHTALYWYRQSLGQGPEFLIYFQGTGAADDSGLPNDRFFAVRPEGSVSTLKIQRTERGDSAVYLCASSLIRTGTGGGGELFFGEGSRLTVL.

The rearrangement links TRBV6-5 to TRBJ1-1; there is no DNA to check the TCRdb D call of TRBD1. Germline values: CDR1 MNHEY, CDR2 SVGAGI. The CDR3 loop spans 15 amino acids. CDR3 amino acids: CASSYNGGASTEAFF.

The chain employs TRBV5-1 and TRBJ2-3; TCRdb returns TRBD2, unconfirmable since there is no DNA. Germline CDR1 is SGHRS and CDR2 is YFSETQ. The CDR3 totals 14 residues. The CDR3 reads CASSFGRETDTQYF.

CDR3 sequence reads: CASSSTAKAGMTDEQYF. The chain recombines TRBV5-6 with TRBJ2-7; no DNA is available, so the TRBD2 call from TCRdb remains unchecked. This CDR3 has 17 amino acids. The V gene's germline CDR1 is SGHDT and CDR2 YYEEEE. Based on the CDR3 plus reference TRBV5-6 and TRBJ2-7, the full variable domain is DAGVTQSPTHLIKTRGQQVTLRCSPKSGHDTVSWYQQALGQGPQFIFQYYEEEERQRGNFPDRFSGHQFPNYSSELNVNALLLGDSALYLCASSSTAKAGMTDEQYFGPGTRLTVT.

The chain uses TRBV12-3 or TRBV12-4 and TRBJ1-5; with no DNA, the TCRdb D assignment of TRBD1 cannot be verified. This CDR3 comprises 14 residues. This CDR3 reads CASSPDRPDQPQHF.

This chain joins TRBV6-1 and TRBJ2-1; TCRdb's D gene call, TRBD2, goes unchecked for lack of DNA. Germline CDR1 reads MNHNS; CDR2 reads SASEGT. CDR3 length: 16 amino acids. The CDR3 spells CASSARLAGVRNEQFF.

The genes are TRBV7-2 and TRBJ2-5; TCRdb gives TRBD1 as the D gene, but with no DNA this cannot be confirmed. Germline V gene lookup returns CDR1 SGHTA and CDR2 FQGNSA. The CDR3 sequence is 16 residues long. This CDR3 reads CASSPQWGGAKETQYF.

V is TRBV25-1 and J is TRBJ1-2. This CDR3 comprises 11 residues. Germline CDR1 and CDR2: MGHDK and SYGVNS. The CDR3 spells CASIGIYGYTF.

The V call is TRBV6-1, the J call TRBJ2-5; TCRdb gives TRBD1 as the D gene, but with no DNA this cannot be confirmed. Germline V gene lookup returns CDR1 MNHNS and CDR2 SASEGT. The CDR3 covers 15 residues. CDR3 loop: CASSRSRTGAETQYF.